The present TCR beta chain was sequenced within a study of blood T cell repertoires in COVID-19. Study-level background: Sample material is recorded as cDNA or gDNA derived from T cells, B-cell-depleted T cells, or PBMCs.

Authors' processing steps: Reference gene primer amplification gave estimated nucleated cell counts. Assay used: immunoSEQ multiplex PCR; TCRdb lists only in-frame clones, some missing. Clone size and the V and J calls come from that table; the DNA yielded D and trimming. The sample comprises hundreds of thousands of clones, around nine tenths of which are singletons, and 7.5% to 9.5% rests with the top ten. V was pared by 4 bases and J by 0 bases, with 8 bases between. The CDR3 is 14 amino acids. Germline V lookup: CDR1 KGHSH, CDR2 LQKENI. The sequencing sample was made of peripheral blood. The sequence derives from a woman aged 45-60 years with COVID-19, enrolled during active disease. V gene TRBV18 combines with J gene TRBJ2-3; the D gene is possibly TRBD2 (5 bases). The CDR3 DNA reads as TGTGCCAGCTCACGGTCTAGCAGCACAGATACGCAGTATTTT. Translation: CASSRSSSTDTQYF.